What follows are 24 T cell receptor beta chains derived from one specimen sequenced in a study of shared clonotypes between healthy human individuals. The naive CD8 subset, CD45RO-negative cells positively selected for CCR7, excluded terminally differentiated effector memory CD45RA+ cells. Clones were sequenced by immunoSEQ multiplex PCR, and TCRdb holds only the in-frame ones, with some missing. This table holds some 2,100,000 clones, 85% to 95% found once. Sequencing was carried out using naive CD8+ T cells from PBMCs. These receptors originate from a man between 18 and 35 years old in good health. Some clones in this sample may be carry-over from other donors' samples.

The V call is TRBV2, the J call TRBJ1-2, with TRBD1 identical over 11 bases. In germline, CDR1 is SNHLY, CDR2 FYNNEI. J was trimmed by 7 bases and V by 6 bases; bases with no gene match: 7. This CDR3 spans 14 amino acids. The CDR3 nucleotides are TGTGCCAGCAGGGACAGGGGGCTCTTTTTTGGCTACACCTTC. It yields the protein CASRDRGLFFGYTF.

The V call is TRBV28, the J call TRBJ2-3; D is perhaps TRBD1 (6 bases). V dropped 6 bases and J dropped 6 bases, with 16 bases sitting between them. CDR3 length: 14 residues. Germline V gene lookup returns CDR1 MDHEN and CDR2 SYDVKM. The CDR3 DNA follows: TGTGCCAGCAGCTGGACAGTGACTGGGGATACGCAGTATTTT. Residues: CASSWTVTGDTQYF.

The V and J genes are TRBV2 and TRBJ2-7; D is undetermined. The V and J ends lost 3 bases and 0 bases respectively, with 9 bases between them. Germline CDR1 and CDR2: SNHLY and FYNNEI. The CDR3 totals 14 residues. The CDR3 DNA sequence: TGTGCCAGCAGTGACGTGGCTAACTCCTACGAGCAGTACTTC. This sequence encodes CASSDVANSYEQYF.

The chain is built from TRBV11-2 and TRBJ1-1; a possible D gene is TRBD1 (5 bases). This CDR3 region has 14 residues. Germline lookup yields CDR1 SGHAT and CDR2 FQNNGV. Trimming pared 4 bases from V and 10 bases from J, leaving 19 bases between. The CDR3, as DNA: TGTGCCAGCAGCTCACCCAGCGGGGGATTGGGAGCTTTCTTT. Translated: CASSSPSGGLGAFF.

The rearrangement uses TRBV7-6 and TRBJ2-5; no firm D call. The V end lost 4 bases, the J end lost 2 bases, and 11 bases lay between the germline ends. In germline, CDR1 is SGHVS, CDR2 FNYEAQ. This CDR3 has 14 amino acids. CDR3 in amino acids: CASSSGVGQETQYF. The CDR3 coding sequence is TGTGCCAGCAGCTCGGGCGTGGGACAAGAGACCCAGTACTTC.

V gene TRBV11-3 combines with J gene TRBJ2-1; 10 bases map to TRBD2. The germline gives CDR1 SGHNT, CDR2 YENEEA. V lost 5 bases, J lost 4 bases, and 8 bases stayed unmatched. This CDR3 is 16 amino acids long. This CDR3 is CASSPQTSGWYNEQFF. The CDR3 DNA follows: TGTGCCAGCAGCCCCCAGACTAGCGGGTGGTACAATGAGCAGTTCTTC.

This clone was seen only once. CDR3 nucleotide sequence: TGCAGCGTCACCGGGACAGGGCTGATCGACGAGCAGTACTTC. Protein sequence: CSVTGTGLIDEQYF. The chain recombines TRBV29-1 with TRBJ2-7; 9 bases agree with TRBD1. The ends lost 6 bases at V and 5 bases at J; junction bases unmatched: 11. The CDR3 sequence is 14 residues long. Germline lookup yields CDR1 SQVTM and CDR2 ANQGSEA.

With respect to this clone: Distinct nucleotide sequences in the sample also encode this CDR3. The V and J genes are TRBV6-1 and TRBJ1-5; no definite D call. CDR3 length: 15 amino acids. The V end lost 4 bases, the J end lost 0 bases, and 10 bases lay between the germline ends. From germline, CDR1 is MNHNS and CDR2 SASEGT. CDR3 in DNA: TGTGCCAGCAGTGCACCCAGGAATAGCAATCAGCCCCAGCATTTT. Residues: CASSAPRNSNQPQHF.

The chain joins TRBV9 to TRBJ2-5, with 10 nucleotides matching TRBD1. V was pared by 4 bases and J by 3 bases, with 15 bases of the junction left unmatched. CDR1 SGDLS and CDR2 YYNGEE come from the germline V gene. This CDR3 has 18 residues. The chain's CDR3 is CASSPQVFPGTGEETQYF. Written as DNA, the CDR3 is TGTGCCAGCAGCCCCCAGGTATTCCCCGGGACAGGGGAAGAGACCCAGTACTTC.

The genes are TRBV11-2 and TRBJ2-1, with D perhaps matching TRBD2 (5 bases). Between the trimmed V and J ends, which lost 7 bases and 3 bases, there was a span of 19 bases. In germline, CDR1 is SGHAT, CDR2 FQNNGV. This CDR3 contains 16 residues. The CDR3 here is CASKGTDWGFYNEQFF. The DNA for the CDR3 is TGTGCCAGCAAAGGAACGGACTGGGGTTTCTACAATGAGCAGTTCTTC. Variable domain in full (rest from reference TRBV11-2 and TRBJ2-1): EAGVAQSPRYKIIEKRQSVAFWCNPISGHATLYWYQQILGQGPKLLIQFQNNGVVDDSQLPKDRFSAERLKGVDSTLKIQPAKLEDSAVYLCASKGTDWGFYNEQFFGPGTRLTVL.

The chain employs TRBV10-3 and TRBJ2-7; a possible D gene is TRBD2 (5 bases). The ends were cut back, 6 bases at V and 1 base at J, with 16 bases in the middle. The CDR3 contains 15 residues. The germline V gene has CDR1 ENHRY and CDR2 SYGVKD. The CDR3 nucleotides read TGTGCCATCAGCGAAGGACTGGGATCTTCCTACGAGCAGTACTTC. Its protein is CAISEGLGSSYEQYF.

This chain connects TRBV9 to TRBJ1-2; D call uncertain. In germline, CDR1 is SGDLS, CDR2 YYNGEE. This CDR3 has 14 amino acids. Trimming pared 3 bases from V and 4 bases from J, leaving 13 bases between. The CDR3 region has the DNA TGTGCCAGCAGCGCTTTTGACAAGAGCTATGGCTACACCTTC. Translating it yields CASSAFDKSYGYTF.

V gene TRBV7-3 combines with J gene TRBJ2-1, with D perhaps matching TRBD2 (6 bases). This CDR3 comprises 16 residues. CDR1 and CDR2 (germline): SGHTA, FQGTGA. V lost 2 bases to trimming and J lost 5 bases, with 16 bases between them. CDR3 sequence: CASSLWFEGGHNEQFF. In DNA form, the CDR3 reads TGTGCCAGCAGCTTATGGTTCGAGGGAGGCCACAATGAGCAGTTCTTC.

The CDR3 DNA sequence: TGTGCCAGCAGTTCCCTCGACAGAAGGTACGAGCAGTACTTC. Amino acids: CASSSLDRRYEQYF. The chain couples TRBV27 to TRBJ2-7, with D possibly matching TRBD1 (5 bases). This CDR3 has 14 residues. Trimming took off 4 bases at V and 4 bases at J, with 14 bases between the two ends. Germline loops: CDR1 MNHEY, CDR2 SMNVEV (reference sequence).

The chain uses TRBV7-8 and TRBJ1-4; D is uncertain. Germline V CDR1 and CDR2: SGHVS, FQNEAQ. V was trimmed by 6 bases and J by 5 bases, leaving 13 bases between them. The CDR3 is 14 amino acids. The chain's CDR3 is CASRARGVNEKLFF. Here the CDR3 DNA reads TGTGCCAGCAGGGCACGGGGAGTCAATGAAAAACTGTTTTTT.

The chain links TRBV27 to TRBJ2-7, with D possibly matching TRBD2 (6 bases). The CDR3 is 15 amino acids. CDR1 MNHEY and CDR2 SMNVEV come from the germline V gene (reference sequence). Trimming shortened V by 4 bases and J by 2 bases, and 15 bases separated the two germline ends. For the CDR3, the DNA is TGTGCCAGCAGTTGGGGTAGAGGAGGGCCCTACGAGCAGTACTTC. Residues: CASSWGRGGPYEQYF.

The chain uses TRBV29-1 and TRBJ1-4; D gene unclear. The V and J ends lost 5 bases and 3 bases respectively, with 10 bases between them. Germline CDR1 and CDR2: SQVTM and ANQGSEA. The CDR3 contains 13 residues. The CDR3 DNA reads TGCAGCGTTTCAGCTGGTGCTAATGAAAAACTGTTTTTT. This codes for CSVSAGANEKLFF.

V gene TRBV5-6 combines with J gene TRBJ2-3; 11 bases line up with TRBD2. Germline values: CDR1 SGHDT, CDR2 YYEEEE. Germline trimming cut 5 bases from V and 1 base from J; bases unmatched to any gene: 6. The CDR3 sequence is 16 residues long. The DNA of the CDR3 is TGTGCCAGCAGGGTTACTAGCGGGAGAGGCACAGATACGCAGTATTTT. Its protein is CASRVTSGRGTDTQYF.

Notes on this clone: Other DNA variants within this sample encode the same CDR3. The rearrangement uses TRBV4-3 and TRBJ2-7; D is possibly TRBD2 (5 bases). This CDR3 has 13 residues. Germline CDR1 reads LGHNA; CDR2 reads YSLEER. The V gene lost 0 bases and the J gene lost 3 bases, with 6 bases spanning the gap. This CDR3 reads CASSQDRDYEQYF. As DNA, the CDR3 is TGCGCCAGCAGCCAAGATCGGGACTACGAGCAGTACTTC.

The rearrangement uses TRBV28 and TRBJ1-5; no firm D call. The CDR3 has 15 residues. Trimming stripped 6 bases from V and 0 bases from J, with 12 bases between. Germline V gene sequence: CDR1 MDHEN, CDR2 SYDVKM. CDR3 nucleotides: TGTGCCAGCAGCTATTACAGTGGTAGCAATCAGCCCCAGCATTTT. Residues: CASSYYSGSNQPQHF.

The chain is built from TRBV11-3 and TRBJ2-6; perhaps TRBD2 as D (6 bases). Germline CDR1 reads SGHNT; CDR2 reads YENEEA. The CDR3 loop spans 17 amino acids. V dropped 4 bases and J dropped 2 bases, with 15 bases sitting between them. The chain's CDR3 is CASSSRDSPAGANVLTF. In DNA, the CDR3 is TGTGCCAGCAGCTCGCGGGACTCCCCGGCTGGGGCCAACGTCCTGACTTTC.

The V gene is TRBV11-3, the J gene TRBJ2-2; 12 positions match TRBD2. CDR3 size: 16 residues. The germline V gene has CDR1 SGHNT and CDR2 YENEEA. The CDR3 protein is CAPVLAGGPAGGELFF. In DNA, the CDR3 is TGTGCTCCTGTCCTAGCGGGAGGGCCGGCGGGCGGGGAGCTGTTTTTT.

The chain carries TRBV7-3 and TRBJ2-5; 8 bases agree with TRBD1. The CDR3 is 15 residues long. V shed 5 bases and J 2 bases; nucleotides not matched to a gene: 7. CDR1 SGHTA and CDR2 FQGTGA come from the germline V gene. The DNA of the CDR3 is TGTGCCAGCAGCCGGACAGGGCTTAGACAAGAGACCCAGTACTTC. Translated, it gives CASSRTGLRQETQYF.

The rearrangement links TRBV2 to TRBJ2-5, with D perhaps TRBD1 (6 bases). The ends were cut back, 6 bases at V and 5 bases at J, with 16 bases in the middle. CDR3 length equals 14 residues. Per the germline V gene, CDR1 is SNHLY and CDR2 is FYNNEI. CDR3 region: CASRHSQGWETQYF. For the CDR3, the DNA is TGTGCCAGCAGACACTCACAGGGCTGGGAGACCCAGTACTTC.